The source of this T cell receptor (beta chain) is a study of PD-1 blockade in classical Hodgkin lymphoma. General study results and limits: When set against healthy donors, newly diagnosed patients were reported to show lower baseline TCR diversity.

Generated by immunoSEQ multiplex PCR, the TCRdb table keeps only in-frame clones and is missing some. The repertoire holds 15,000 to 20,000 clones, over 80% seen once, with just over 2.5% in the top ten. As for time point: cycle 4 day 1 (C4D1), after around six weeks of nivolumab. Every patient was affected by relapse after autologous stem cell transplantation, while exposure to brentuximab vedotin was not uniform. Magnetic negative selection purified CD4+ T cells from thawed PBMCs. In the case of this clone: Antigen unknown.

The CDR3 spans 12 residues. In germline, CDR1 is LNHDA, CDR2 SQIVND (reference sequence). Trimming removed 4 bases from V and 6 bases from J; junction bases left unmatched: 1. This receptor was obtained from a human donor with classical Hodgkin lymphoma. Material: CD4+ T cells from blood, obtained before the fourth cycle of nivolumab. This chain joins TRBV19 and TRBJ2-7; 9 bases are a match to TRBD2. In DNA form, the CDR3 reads TGTGCCAGTAGTAAAGCGGGGGGCGAGCAGTACTTC. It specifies CASSKAGGEQYF.